A selection of T cell receptor beta chains follows, all from one sample in a study of blood T cell repertoires in COVID-19. Clones were read by immunoSEQ multiplex PCR, and TCRdb kept only the in-frame ones, dropping some. The sample gives some 250,000 clones, roughly 90% of which show up once; 3.5% to 4% is in the top ten. The sequenced sample consisted of PBMCs or T cells enriched from blood (not recorded which). All receptors come from a woman in her 30s with acute COVID-19. Each CDR3 is given without its conserved first and last residue.

TRBV7-9 | 14 | ASSLWRTGGAYGYT
TRBV19 | 15 | ASRAQYRGRGDQPQH
TRBV7-2 | 13 | ASSFGQNMNTEAF
TRBV30 | 14 | AWSDLGQGQSYEQY
TRBV19 | 11 | ASSPIGGSPLH
TRBV10-3 | 12 | AISGGQGNEKLF
TRBV6-5 | 11 | ASSYNRGNEQF
TRBV28 | 13 | ASSPTGATNEKLF
TRBV7-9 | 17 | ASSLYSRTSGGASYEQF
TRBV7-2 | 15 | ASSLAMWDRVFYEQY
TRBV7-8 | 13 | ASSLSFSYNSPLH
TRBV19 | 14 | ASSTLPGQQNQPQH
TRBV3-1/TRBV3-2 | 11 | ASSNGMYTEAF
TRBV18 | 17 | ASSPRGPEGGRINSPLH
TRBV7-3 | 12 | ASREQSVSTEAF
TRBV9 | 11 | ASSGRGGNEQF
TRBV19 | 12 | ASSPTGSGNTIY
TRBV30 | 10 | AWSVSEAGYT
TRBV5-6 | 10 | ASSLVRYGYT
TRBV4-1 | 13 | ASRLETGGRTEAF
TRBV10-1 | 12 | ASRAGGSTDTQY
TRBV12-3/TRBV12-4 | 11 | ASSSRGNTEAF
TRBV19 | 12 | ASSFQTSAETQY
TRBV9 | 15 | ASSATGGVSGANVLT
TRBV10-2 | 12 | ASSENRQVTEAF
TRBV5-1 | 12 | ASSRGGQGGGYT
TRBV5-5 | 16 | ASSFQSEGDATNEKLF
TRBV7-2 | 13 | ASSPPGQGGYGYT
TRBV10-2 | 12 | ASTNRGYNQPQH
TRBV5-1 | 11 | ASSWDTTGELF
TRBV4-1 | 15 | ASSQEGGTGGRQPQH
TRBV19 | 16 | ASSIGRGRSSYNSPLH
TRBV7-9 | 10 | ASSYSGEKLF
TRBV19 | 13 | ASSRRRWRDDEAF
TRBV2 | 14 | ASNWDTVTSGNTIY
TRBV5-1 | 13 | ASSSGTSGYNEQF
TRBV18 | 13 | ASSPLGTVNSPLH
TRBV9 | 14 | ASSVASGSYNTEAF
TRBV7-8 | 13 | ASSLDSQGAIGYT
TRBV4-3 | 13 | ASSQDGQGAGELF
TRBV3-1/TRBV3-2 | 14 | ASSQVVRRSGNTIY
TRBV15 | 15 | ATSRGTSGGAEETQY
TRBV19 | 12 | ASSIDGGNQPQH
TRBV10-2 | 13 | ASSDRPVDNQPQH
TRBV5-4 | 14 | ASSSTRGGASYEQY
TRBV7-2 | 12 | ASSFEGTVYEQY
TRBV9 | 13 | ASSEGQNSGNTIY